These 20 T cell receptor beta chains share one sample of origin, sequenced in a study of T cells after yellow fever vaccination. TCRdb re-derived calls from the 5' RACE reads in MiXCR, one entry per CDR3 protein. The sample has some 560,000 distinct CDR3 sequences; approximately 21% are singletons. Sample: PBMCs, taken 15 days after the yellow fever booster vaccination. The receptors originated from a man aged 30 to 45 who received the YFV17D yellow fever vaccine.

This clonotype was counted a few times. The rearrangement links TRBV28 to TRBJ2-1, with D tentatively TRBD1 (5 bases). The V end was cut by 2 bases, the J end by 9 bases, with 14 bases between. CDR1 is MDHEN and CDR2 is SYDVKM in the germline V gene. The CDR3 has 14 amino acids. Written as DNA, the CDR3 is TGTGCCAGCAGTTTACCGGGCAGGGCACGTGAGCAGTTCTTC. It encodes CASSLPGRAREQFF.

CDR3 residues: CSAKRSGGTNQPQHF. In DNA form, the CDR3 reads TGCAGTGCGAAACGGTCAGGGGGGACCAATCAGCCCCAGCATTTT. The chain has TRBV20-1 and TRBJ1-5; 7 bases line up with TRBD1. Germline trimming cut 6 bases from V and 3 bases from J; bases unmatched to any gene: 11. Germline V CDR1 and CDR2: DFQATT, SNEGSKA (reference sequence). The CDR3 is made up of 15 amino acids.

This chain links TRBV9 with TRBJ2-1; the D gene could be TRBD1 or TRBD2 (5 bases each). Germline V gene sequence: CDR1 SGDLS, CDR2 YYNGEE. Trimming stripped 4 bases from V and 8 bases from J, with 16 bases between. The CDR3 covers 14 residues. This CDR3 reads CASSKGEGPDEQFF. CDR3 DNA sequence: TGTGCCAGCAGCAAAGGAGAGGGGCCGGATGAGCAGTTCTTC.

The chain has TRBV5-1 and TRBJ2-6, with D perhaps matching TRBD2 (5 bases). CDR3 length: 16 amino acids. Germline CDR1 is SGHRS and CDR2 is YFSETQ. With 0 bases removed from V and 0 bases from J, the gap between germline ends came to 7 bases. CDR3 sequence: CASSLAGVSGANVLTF. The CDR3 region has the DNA TGCGCCAGCAGCTTGGCCGGGGTCTCTGGGGCCAACGTCCTGACTTTC.

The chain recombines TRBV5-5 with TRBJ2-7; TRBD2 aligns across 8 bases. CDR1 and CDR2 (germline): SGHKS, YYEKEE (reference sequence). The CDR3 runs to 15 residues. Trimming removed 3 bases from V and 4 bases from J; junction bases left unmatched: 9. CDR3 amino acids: CASSYTLAELYEQYF. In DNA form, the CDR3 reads TGTGCCAGCAGCTACACACTAGCGGAACTTTACGAGCAGTACTTC.

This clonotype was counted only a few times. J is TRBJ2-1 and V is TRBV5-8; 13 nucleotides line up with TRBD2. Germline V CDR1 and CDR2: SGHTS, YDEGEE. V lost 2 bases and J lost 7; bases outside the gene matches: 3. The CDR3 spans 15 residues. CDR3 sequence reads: CASSFPGLAGNEQFF. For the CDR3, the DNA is TGTGCCAGCAGCTTCCCGGGACTAGCGGGAAATGAGCAGTTCTTC. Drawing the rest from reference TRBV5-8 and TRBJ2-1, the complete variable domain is EAGVTQSPTHLIKTRGQQATLRCSPISGHTSVYWYQQALGLGLQFLLWYDEGEERNRGNFPPRFSGRQFPNYSSELNVNALELEDSALYLCASSFPGLAGNEQFFGPGTRLTVL.

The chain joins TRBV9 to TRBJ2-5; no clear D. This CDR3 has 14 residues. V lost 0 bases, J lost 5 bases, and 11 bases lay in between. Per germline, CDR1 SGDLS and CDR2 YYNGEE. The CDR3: CASSVVGIGETQYF. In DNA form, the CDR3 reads TGTGCCAGCAGCGTAGTAGGGATTGGGGAGACCCAGTACTTC.

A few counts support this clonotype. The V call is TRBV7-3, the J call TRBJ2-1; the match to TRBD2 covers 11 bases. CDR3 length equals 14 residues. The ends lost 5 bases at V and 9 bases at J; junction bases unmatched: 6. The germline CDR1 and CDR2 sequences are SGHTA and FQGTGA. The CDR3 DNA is TGTGCCAGCAGCCAACTAGCGGGAGTTTCTGAGCAGTTCTTC. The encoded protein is CASSQLAGVSEQFF.

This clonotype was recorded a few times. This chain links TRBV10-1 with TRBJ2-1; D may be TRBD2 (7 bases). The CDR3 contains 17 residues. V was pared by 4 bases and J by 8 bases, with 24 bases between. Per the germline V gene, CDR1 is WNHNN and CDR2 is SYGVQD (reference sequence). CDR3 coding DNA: TGCGCCAGCAGTGCGGGACATAAGGCGGGGGCAAGCGATGAGCAGTTCTTC. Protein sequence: CASSAGHKAGASDEQFF.

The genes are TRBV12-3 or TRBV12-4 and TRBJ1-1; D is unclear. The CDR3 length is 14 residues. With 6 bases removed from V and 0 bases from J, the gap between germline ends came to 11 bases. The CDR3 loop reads CASSPQLMNTEAFF. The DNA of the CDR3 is TGTGCCAGCAGCCCTCAGCTGATGAACACTGAAGCTTTCTTT.

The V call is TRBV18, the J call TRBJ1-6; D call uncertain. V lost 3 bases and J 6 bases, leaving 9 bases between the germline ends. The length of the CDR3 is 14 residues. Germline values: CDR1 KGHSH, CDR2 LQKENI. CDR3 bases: TGTGCCAGCTCACCGCTGACGGTTAATTCACCCCTCCACTTT. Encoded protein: CASSPLTVNSPLHF.

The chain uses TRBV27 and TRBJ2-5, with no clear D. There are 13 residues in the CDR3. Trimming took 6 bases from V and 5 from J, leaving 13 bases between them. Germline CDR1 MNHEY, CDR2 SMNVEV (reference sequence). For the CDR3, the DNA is TGTGCCAGCAGGAGGACCCCCTCGGAGACCCAGTACTTC. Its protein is CASRRTPSETQYF.

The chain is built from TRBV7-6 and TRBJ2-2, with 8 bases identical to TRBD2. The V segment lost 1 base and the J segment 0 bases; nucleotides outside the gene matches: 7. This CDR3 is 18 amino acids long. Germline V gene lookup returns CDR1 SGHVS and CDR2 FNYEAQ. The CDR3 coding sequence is TGTGCCAGCAGCTTAGGGCTAGCGGGCCTCGCGAACACCGGGGAGCTGTTTTTT. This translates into CASSLGLAGLANTGELFF.

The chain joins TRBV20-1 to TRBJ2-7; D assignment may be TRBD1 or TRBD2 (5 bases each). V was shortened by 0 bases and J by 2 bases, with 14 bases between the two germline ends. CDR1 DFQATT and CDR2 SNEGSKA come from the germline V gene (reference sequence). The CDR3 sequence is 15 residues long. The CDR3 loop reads CSARDRDGYTYEQYF. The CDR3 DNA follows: TGCAGTGCTAGAGATCGGGACGGGTACACCTACGAGCAGTACTTC.

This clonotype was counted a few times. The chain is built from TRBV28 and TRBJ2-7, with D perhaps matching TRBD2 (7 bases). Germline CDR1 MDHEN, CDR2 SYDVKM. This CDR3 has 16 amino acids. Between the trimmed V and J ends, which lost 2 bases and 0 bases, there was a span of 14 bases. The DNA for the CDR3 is TGTGCCAGCAGTTTAGGGGGGGGGGCCAGCTCCTACGAGCAGTACTTC. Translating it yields CASSLGGGASSYEQYF. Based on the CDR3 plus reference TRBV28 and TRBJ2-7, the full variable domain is DVKVTQSSRYLVKRTGEKVFLECVQDMDHENMFWYRQDPGLGLRLIYFSYDVKMKEKGDIPEGYSVSREKKERFSLILESASTNQTSMYLCASSLGGGASSYEQYFGPGTRLTVT.

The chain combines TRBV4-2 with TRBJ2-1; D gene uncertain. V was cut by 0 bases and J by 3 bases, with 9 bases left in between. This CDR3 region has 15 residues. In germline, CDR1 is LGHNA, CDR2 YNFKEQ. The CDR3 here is CASSQDRRGYNEQFF. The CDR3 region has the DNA TGTGCCAGCAGCCAAGATCGGAGAGGCTACAATGAGCAGTTCTTC.

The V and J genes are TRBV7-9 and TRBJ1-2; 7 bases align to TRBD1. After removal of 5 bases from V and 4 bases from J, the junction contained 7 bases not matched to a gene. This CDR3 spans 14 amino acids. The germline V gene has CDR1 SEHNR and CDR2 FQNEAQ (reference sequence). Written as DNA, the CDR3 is TGTGCCAGCAGCCCGAATGGACAGGTCTATGGCTACACCTTC. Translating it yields CASSPNGQVYGYTF.

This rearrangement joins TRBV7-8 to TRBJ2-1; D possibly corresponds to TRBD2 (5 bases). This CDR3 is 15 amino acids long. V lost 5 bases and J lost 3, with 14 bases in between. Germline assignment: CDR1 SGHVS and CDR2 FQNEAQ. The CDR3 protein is CASSPLRTFYNEQFF. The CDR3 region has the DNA TGTGCCAGCAGCCCCCTCCGGACTTTCTACAATGAGCAGTTCTTC.

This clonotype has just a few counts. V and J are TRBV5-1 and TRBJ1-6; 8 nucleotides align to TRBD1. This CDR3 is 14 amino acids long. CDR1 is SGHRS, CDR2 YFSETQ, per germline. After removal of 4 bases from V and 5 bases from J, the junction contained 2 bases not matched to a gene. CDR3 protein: CASSTDRDNSPLHF. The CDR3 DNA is TGCGCCAGCAGCACGGACAGGGATAATTCACCCCTCCACTTT.

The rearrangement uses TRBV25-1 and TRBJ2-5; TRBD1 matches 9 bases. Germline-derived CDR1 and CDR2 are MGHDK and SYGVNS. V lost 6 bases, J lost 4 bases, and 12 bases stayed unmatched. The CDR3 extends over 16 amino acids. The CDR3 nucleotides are TGTGCCAGCAGCCCGAGGACAGGGGATCGCGCAGAGACCCAGTACTTC. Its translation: CASSPRTGDRAETQYF.